These 9 T cell receptor beta chains were sequenced from one sample in a study of Ad26.COV2.S vaccination and SARS-CoV-2 variants. Treatment noted: 19 received Ad26.COV2.S at low or high dose, single or two shots; about 5 received placebo; per-sample allocation not given. Samples were taken on day 63 after the first vaccine or placebo injection. Using immunoSEQ multiplex PCR, the repertoire was profiled, and TCRdb retains in-frame clones only, with some absent. The sample carries fewer than 400,000 clones, about nine tenths recorded once. The sequencing used peripheral blood, collected in a trial of Ad26.COV2.S vaccine versus placebo. These receptors all come from a person aged 18-65 years who received the Ad26.COV2.S COVID-19 vaccine or a placebo.

This clone was found once. The rearrangement uses TRBV5-1 and TRBJ1-1; D remains unclear. This CDR3 contains 13 residues. CDR1 is SGHRS, CDR2 YFSETQ, per germline. V was clipped by 1 base and J by 4 bases, with 8 bases between them. CDR3 region: CASSLRVGTEAFF. CDR3 nucleotides: TGCGCCAGCAGCTTGAGAGTAGGCACTGAAGCTTTCTTT.

This chain links TRBV4-1 with TRBJ2-5, with D tentatively TRBD1 (5 bases). Trimming took 4 bases from V and 2 from J, leaving 11 bases between them. In germline, CDR1 is MGHRA, CDR2 YSYEKL. The CDR3 covers 14 residues. This CDR3 reads CASSPQQVQETQYF. The CDR3 nucleotides read TGCGCCAGCAGCCCCCAACAGGTTCAAGAGACCCAGTACTTC.

Comment on this clone: This CDR3 is also generated by other DNA sequences in the sample. V is TRBV6-4 and J is TRBJ2-3; the match to TRBD2 covers 11 bases. The CDR3 extends over 16 amino acids. V shed 0 bases, J shed 2 bases, and the junction held 1 base outside the gene matches. The germline gives CDR1 MRHNA, CDR2 SNTAGT. CDR3 residues: CASSDSSGRATDTQYF. CDR3 DNA: TGTGCCAGCAGTGACTCTAGCGGGAGGGCCACAGATACGCAGTATTTT.

The chain couples TRBV27 to TRBJ1-5, with TRBD1 as a possible D gene (5 bases). This CDR3 is built from 16 residues. CDR1 is MNHEY and CDR2 is SMNVEV in the germline V gene (reference sequence). The V end was cut by 5 bases, the J end by 0 bases, with 14 bases between. The CDR3 DNA reads TGTGCCAGCAGTAAGGACATTGACTATAGCAATCAGCCCCAGCATTTT. It codes for CASSKDIDYSNQPQHF.

The rearrangement links TRBV13 to TRBJ2-1, with 7 bases matching TRBD2. With V trimmed by 5 bases and J by 2 bases, 9 bases remained unmatched. The CDR3 spans 16 residues. Germline CDR1 PRHDT, CDR2 FYEKMQ (reference sequence). The chain's CDR3 is CASSPQRDGAYNEQFF. The CDR3 DNA reads as TGTGCCAGCAGCCCCCAGCGGGACGGGGCCTACAATGAGCAGTTCTTC.

This clone was seen only a few times. The V call is TRBV3-1 (or the pseudogene TRBV3-2), the J call TRBJ2-2; 8 bases are shared with TRBD1. Germline V gives CDR1 LGHDT, CDR2 YNNKEL (reference sequence). CDR3 length: 16 residues. V lost 4 bases, J lost 6 bases, and 10 bases stayed unmatched. The CDR3 here is CASSRGPDRESGELFF. The CDR3 region has the DNA TGTGCCAGCAGCCGAGGACCGGACAGGGAGTCCGGGGAGCTGTTTTTT.

This sequence joins TRBV6-5 and TRBJ2-5; TRBD1 aligns across 7 bases. This CDR3 has 14 amino acids. Trimming at V came to 7 bases and at J to 1 base, leaving 6 bases not matched to a gene. Germline values: CDR1 MNHEY, CDR2 SVGAGI. CDR3 loop: CASKQGFSQETQYF. The DNA of the CDR3 is TGTGCCAGCAAACAGGGGTTCAGCCAAGAGACCCAGTACTTC.

The chain employs TRBV3-1 (or the pseudogene TRBV3-2) and TRBJ2-1; 7 bases agree with TRBD2. Looked up from germline, CDR1 is LGHDT and CDR2 is YNNKEL (reference sequence). J was trimmed by 9 bases and V by 4 bases; bases with no gene match: 6. This CDR3 contains 13 residues. The CDR3 sequence is CASSRTSVGEQFF. The CDR3 coding sequence is TGTGCCAGCAGCCGTACTAGCGTCGGTGAGCAGTTCTTC.

This clone was observed a few times. CDR3 sequence: CASSPRGGGRAYEQYF. The CDR3 DNA follows: TGTGCCAGCAGCCCTCGGGGAGGCGGGAGGGCCTACGAGCAGTACTTC. The chain couples TRBV5-4 to TRBJ2-7, with 9 bases fitting TRBD2. This CDR3 has 16 amino acids. The trim removed 4 bases at V and 2 bases at J, leaving 10 bases unmatched. Germline V gene data show CDR1 as SGHNT and CDR2 as YYREEE (reference sequence).